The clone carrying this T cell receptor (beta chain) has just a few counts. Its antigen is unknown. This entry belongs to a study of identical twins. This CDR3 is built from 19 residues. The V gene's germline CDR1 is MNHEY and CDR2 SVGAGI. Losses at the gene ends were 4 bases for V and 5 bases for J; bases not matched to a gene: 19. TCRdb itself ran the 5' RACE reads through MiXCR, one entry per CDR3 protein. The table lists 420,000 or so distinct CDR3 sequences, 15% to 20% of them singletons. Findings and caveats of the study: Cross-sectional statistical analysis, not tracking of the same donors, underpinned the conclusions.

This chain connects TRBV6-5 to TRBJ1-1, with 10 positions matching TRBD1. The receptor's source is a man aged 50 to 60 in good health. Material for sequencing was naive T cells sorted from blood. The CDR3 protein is CASSSLGPGQGLSGTEAFF. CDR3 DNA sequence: TGTGCCAGCAGTTCTCTCGGACCGGGACAGGGGCTTTCAGGTACTGAAGCTTTCTTT.